This T cell receptor (beta chain) came from a study of cytomegalovirus exposure and HLA in healthy donors. In its sample, this clone was seen a few times. Its antigen is not identified. Germline trimming cut 1 base from V and 8 bases from J; bases unmatched to any gene: 9. Germline V gene data show CDR1 as SGHDT and CDR2 as YYEEEE. The CDR3 has 16 residues. Regarding the study as a whole: Cytomegalovirus association was listed for approximately 150 TCR beta chains.

The study ran its PCR with 60 Vbeta and 13 Jbeta primers. Repertoires were generated with immunoSEQ multiplex PCR, while TCRdb's copy carries only in-frame clones and drops some. The sample carries hundreds of thousands of clones, 70% to 85% recorded once. This TCR was recovered from a girl aged 2 to 9 in good health and CMV-seronegative. Sample: PBMCs. V is TRBV5-6 and J is TRBJ2-1; 10 bases line up with TRBD2. In DNA, the CDR3 is TGTGCCAGCAGCTTGTTGAGCAGCGGGGGGGCGCATGAGCAGTTCTTC. This encodes CASSLLSSGGAHEQFF.